A selection of T cell receptor beta chains follows, all from one sample in a study of T cell responses to AZD1222 COVID-19 vaccine. This table comes from immunoSEQ multiplex PCR, and its TCRdb copy is limited to in-frame clones, with some not included. The sample records tens of thousands of clones, approximately 85% being singletons. This material consisted of peripheral blood, taken 28 days after the second AZD1222 dose. These receptors originate from an adult who received the AZD1222 COVID-19 vaccine. The conserved cysteine and the conserved F or W are not part of the CDR3 here. Each record gives: V gene, J gene, CDR3 protein.

TRBV6-5	TRBJ1-5	ASSYRAGNQPQH
TRBV9	TRBJ1-3	ASSPWLTSGNTIY
TRBV2	TRBJ1-5	ASRGTAQPQH
TRBV6-5	TRBJ2-1	ASSPAGGLGNEQF
TRBV12-3/TRBV12-4	TRBJ2-3	ASSLSTDTQY
TRBV7-9	TRBJ2-2	ASSLRTGGNTGELF
TRBV24-1	TRBJ1-5	AKPTEELGQPQH
TRBV15	TRBJ1-4	ATSRDRGMSEKLF
TRBV24-1	TRBJ2-1	ATSDSGLAFNEQF
TRBV4-1	TRBJ1-3	ASQGPRGNTIY
TRBV2	TRBJ1-6	ASSTGQTSPLH
TRBV2	TRBJ1-1	ASSRTVNTEAF
TRBV15	TRBJ1-6	ATSTYRGSSPLH
TRBV9	TRBJ1-2	ASSATGTGGANYGYT
TRBV5-1	TRBJ1-5	ASMRQGARQPQH
TRBV15	TRBJ1-1	ATSRDGRLGGAF
TRBV4-3	TRBJ2-1	ASSQDRTSGRNNEQF
TRBV6-5	TRBJ2-7	ASTGFGSYEQY
TRBV9	TRBJ1-2	ASSVGTEPNYGYT
TRBV12-3/TRBV12-4	TRBJ2-7	ASSYQQGGEQY
TRBV9	TRBJ1-5	ASSAYSNSNQPQH
TRBV24-1	TRBJ2-2	ATSEATGGYGELF
TRBV18	TRBJ1-1	ASSLGRNTEAF
TRBV7-2	TRBJ2-1	ATKTGTYNEQF
TRBV7-2	TRBJ2-7	ASSGTASSYEQY
TRBV11-2	TRBJ1-4	ASSSGTGRNEKLF
TRBV2	TRBJ2-7	ASSENTGNYEQY
TRBV5-1	TRBJ2-2	ASRGLGTGELF
TRBV6-5	TRBJ2-2	ASRSISGGAGELF
TRBV7-9	TRBJ2-7	ASSPNQGSYEQY
TRBV9	TRBJ2-5	ASSQAIQETQY
TRBV4-1	TRBJ2-1	ASSQSGRRNEQF
TRBV6-2/TRBV6-3	TRBJ1-1	ASSQEQGLSTEAF
TRBV7-2	TRBJ1-2	ASSSQSYYGYT
TRBV6-5	TRBJ2-4	ATRQGPVAKNIQY
TRBV10-1	TRBJ1-4	ASSRSPGRVYSRTSSHP